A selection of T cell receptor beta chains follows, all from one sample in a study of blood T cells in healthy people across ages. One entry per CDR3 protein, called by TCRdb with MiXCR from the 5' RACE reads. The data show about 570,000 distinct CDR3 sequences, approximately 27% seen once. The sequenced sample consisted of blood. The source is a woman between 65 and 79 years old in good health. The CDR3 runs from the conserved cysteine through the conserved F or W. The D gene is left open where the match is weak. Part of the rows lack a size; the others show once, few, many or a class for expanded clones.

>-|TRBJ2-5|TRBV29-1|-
CSVGSNQAETQYF
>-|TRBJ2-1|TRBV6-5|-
CASGLDESSYNEQFF
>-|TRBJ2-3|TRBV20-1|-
CRARRTWAGDTQYF
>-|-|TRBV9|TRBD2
CACSTTSGGAVETQYF
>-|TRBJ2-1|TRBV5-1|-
CVSSLGVTFNNEQFF
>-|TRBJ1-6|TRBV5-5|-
CASSYQGNDSPLHF
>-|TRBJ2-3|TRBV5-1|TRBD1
CASSLGQGLVNTQYF
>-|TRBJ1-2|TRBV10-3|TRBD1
CAISDWTGGYGYTF
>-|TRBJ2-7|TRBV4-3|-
CASSRGESYEQYF
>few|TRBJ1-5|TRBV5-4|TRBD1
CASSLRTGMSNQPQHF
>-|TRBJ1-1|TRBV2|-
CASSDQGSNTEAFF
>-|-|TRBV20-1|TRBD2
CSASPTSGSTHEQYF
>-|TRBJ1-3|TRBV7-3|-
CASSRTGESGNTIYF
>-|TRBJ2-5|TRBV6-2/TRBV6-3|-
CATGRASHWETQYF
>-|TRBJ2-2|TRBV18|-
CASSRAVGGELFF
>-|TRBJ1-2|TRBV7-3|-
CASSLSGWDYTF
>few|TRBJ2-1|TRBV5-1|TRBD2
CASSLAGTSAIYNEQFF
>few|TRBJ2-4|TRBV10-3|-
CAISDDRGNIQYF
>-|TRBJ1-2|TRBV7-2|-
CASSRTAGNQRSYGYTF
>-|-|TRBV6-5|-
CASSYLTANRYEQYF
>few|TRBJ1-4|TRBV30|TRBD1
CAWMVKQGNEKLFF
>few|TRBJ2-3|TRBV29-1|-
CSVAPLSTDTQYF
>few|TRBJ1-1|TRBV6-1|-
CGTSWGEAFF
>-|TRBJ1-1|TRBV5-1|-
CASSLERGAGNTEAFF
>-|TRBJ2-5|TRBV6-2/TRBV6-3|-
CASSLQGYGSQYF
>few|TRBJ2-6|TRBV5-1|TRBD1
CASSTLPGGASSGANVLTF
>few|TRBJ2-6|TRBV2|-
CASSLQLAGANVLTF
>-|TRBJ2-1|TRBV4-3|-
CASSQDLLSGGGGPSSYNEQFF
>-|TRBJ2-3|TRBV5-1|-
CASSLGRVRDTQYF
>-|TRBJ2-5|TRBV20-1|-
CSANRDLGETQYF
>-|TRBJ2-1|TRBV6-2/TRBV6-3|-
CASSYPKNEQFF
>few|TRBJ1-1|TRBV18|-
CASSAVTGFTEAFF
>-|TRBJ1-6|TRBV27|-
CASSPSGNNSPLHF
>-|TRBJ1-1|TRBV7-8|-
CASSPLAGTLNTEAFF
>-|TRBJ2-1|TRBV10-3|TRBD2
CVISAGLAGRYNEQFF
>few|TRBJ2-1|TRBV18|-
CASSPRDEQFF
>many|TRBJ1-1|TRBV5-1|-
CASRPGDLINTEAFF
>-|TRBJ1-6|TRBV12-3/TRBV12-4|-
CASSSEYNSPLHF
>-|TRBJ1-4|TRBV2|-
CASSDYLLNEKLFF
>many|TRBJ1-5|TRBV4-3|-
CASSVDPVSGQPQHF
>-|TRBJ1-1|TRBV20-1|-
CSARDGVQGKRAFF
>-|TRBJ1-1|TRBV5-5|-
CASSSQGGMTEAFF
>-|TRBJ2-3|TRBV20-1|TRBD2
CSARDPTSLRGTDTQYF
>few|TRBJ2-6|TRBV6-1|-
CASSDKGEASGANVLTF
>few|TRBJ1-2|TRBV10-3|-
CAISQGPGYGYTF
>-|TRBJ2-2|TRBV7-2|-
CASSLGGINRELFF
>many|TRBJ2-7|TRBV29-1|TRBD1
CSPGQGARYEQYF
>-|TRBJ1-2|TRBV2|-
CASSLPVGDHYGYTF
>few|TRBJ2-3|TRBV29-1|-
CSVENVAGTSTDTQYF
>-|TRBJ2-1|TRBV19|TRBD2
CASTAGGSYNEQFF
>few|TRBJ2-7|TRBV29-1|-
CSVEGGVSVPYEQYF
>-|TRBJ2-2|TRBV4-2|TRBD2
CASSQNVLAGTGELFF
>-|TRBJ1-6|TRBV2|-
CASSERRTVNSPLHF